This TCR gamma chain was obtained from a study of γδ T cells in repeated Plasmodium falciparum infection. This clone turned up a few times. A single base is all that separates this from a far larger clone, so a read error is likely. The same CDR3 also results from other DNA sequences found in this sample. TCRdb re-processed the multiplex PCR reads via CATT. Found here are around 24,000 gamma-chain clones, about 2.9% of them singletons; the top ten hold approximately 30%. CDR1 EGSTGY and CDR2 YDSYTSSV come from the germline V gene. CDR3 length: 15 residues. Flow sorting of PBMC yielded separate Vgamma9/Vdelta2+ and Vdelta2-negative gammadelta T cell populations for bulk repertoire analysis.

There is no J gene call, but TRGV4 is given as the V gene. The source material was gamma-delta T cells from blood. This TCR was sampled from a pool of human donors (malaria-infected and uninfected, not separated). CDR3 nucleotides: TGTGCCACCTGGGATGGGCCGGCGGGTTGTTATAAGAAGCTCTTT. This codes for CATWDGPAGCYKKLF.